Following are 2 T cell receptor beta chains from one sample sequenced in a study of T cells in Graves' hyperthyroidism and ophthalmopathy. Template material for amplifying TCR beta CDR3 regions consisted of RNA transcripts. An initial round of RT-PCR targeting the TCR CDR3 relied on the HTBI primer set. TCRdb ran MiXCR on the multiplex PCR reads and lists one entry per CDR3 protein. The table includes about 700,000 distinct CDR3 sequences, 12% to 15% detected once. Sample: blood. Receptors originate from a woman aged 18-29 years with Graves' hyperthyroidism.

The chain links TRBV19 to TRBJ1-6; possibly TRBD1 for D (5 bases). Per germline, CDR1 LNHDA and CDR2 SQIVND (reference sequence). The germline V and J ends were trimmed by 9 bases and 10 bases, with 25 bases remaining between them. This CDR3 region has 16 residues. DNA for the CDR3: TGTGCCAGCGCCTTTGACACAGGAAAGCTGGGCTCACCCCTCCACTTT. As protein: CASAFDTGKLGSPLHF. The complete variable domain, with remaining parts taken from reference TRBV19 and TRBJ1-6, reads DGGITQSPKYLFRKEGQNVTLSCEQNLNHDAMYWYRQDPGQGLRLIYYSQIVNDFQKGDIAEGYSVSREKKESFPLTVTSAQKNPTAFYLCASAFDTGKLGSPLHFGNGTRLTVT.

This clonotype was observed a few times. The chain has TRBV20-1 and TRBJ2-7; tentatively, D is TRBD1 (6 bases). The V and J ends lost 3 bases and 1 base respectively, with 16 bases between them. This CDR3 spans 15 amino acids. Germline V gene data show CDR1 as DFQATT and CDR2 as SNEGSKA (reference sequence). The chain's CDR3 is CSASKAGATSYEQYF. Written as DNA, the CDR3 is TGCAGTGCTAGTAAGGCAGGGGCAACATCCTACGAGCAGTACTTC.